The 23 T cell receptor beta chains in this list originate from one sample, sequenced in a study of cytomegalovirus exposure and HLA in healthy donors. The PCR ran on 60 Vbeta and 13 Jbeta primers. The table came from immunoSEQ multiplex PCR; TCRdb's copy has only in-frame clones and leaves some out. The profile shows 150,000 to 200,000 clones, approximately 78% of them singletons. The sample consisted of PBMCs. These receptors came from a woman aged 25 to 45 in good health and CMV-seropositive.

This clone was recorded a few times. The J gene is TRBJ1-2, the V gene TRBV14, with 7 bases identical to TRBD1. J gave up 13 bases and V 2 bases, and 7 bases lay outside the gene matches. This CDR3 contains 12 residues. Germline lookup yields CDR1 SGHDN and CDR2 FVKESK. Here the CDR3 DNA reads TGTGCCAGCAGCCAAACGAACAGGGGAATCACCTTC. It codes for CASSQTNRGITF.

The chain combines TRBV11-2 with TRBJ1-2, with 8 bases that match TRBD1. CDR3 length equals 14 residues. The junction had 8 bases not matched to a gene; V was cut back by 5 bases and J by 6 bases. From germline, CDR1 is SGHAT and CDR2 FQNNGV. The CDR3 here is CASSAQGASDGYTF. The CDR3 DNA reads TGTGCCAGCAGCGCCCAGGGGGCTTCGGATGGCTACACCTTC.

The chain uses TRBV29-1 and TRBJ2-2; possible D gene TRBD2, 5 bases. The germline V gene has CDR1 SQVTM and CDR2 ANQGSEA. The CDR3 has 13 amino acids. The V end lost 7 bases, the J end lost 6 bases, and 15 bases lay between the germline ends. CDR3 in amino acids: CSASIEGSGELFF. CDR3 sequence (DNA): TGCAGCGCCTCCATCGAGGGATCCGGGGAGCTGTTTTTT.

V usage is TRBV28 and J usage is TRBJ2-2, with TRBD2 identical over 11 bases. Germline V gene lookup returns CDR1 MDHEN and CDR2 SYDVKM. The CDR3 runs to 16 residues. Trimming removed 6 bases from V and 4 bases from J; junction bases left unmatched: 7. The DNA for the CDR3 is TGTGCCAGCAGGGTTAGCGGGGGGGCCCTCACCGGGGAGCTGTTTTTT. This sequence encodes CASRVSGGALTGELFF.

The chain employs TRBV19 and TRBJ2-3; TRBD2 agrees at 7 bases. The CDR3 length is 14 residues. The germline V gene has CDR1 LNHDA and CDR2 SQIVND (reference sequence). V lost 6 bases, J lost 0 bases, and 3 bases stayed unmatched. The CDR3 DNA follows: TGTGCCAGTAGCCTAGCGGAAAGCACAGATACGCAGTATTTT. It specifies CASSLAESTDTQYF.

The rearrangement links TRBV9 to TRBJ2-2; 14 bases are a match to TRBD2. The germline CDR1 and CDR2 sequences are SGDLS and YYNGEE. J lost 6 bases, V lost 0 bases, and 7 bases had no gene match. The CDR3 extends over 18 amino acids. CDR3 DNA: TGTGCCAGCAGCGTAGGGGGGACTAGCGGGAGAGCACCCGGGGAGCTGTTTTTT. This sequence encodes CASSVGGTSGRAPGELFF.

V gene TRBV5-1 combines with J gene TRBJ1-2; D ambiguous. The length of the CDR3 is 14 residues. The germline gives CDR1 SGHRS, CDR2 YFSETQ. Trimming cost V 0 bases and J 0 bases, with 6 bases left between them. The CDR3 nucleotides read TGCGCCAGCAGCTTGGCCTCAGCTAACTATGGCTACACCTTC. This codes for CASSLASANYGYTF.

The J gene is TRBJ1-2, the V gene TRBV30, with no clear D. Germline V lookup: CDR1 GTSNPN, CDR2 SVGIG (reference sequence). The CDR3 has 14 residues. Trimming took 3 bases from V and 2 from J, leaving 13 bases between them. The CDR3 is CAWSPTPANYGYTF. The CDR3 bases are TGTGCCTGGAGCCCTACTCCTGCCAACTATGGCTACACCTTC.

This clone was seen a few times. The chain couples TRBV6-4 to TRBJ2-1; TRBD2 agrees at 8 bases. Germline V lookup: CDR1 MRHNA, CDR2 SNTAGT. This CDR3 region has 15 residues. The V segment lost 3 bases and the J segment 2 bases; nucleotides outside the gene matches: 3. The CDR3 loop is CASSDSGGPYNEQFF. For the CDR3, the DNA is TGTGCCAGCAGTGATTCGGGGGGGCCCTACAATGAGCAGTTCTTC.

The sample holds a few counts of this clone. V and J are TRBV6-5 and TRBJ2-3; possible D gene TRBD2, 6 bases. Germline lookup yields CDR1 MNHEY and CDR2 SVGAGI. V lost 4 bases and J lost 6, with 17 bases in between. The CDR3 sequence is 15 residues long. CDR3 in amino acids: CASSSPEGSRDTQYF. Here the CDR3 DNA reads TGTGCCAGCAGTTCCCCGGAGGGGAGTCGGGATACGCAGTATTTT.

The J gene is TRBJ2-3, the V gene TRBV29-1, with 11 positions matching TRBD2. Germline CDR1 reads SQVTM; CDR2 reads ANQGSEA. V shed 4 bases and J 0 bases; nucleotides not matched to a gene: 6. This CDR3 is built from 16 residues. As DNA, the CDR3 is TGCAGCGTTGGGACCGGGACTAGCGGCAGCACAGATACGCAGTATTTT. It specifies CSVGTGTSGSTDTQYF.

The chain is built from TRBV5-6 and TRBJ1-6; weak D call: TRBD1 (5 bases). CDR1 and CDR2 from the germline V gene are SGHDT and YYEEEE. CDR3 length equals 15 residues. V lost 0 bases to trimming and J lost 5 bases, with 9 bases between them. The CDR3 DNA follows: TGTGCCAGCAGCTTGGCGCGGGGGGATAATTCACCCCTCCACTTT. It specifies CASSLARGDNSPLHF.

J is TRBJ2-7 and V is TRBV5-1; 8 nucleotides match TRBD1. CDR1 SGHRS and CDR2 YFSETQ come from the germline V gene. The CDR3 has 14 residues. Trimming at V came to 2 bases and at J to 5 bases, leaving 6 bases not matched to a gene. The CDR3 here is CASSFDRGVDEQYF. In nucleotides, the CDR3 is TGCGCCAGCAGCTTCGACAGGGGCGTCGACGAGCAGTACTTC.

This chain connects TRBV6-5 to TRBJ2-7; D not certain. CDR1 and CDR2 from the germline V gene are MNHEY and SVGAGI. The V and J ends lost 0 bases and 0 bases respectively, with 6 bases between them. The CDR3 spans 14 residues. CDR3 amino acids: CASSYSRFSYEQYF. The CDR3 nucleotides read TGTGCCAGCAGTTACTCGAGGTTCTCCTACGAGCAGTACTTC.

The chain links TRBV11-1 to TRBJ2-7, with TRBD2 matching 8 bases. Per the germline V gene, CDR1 is SGHAT and CDR2 is FQDESV (reference sequence). The CDR3 length is 15 residues. V trimming: 4 bases; J trimming: 10 bases; junction bases outside the gene matches: 15. The CDR3 sequence is CASSSHDPGLVRQYF. CDR3 nucleotide sequence: TGTGCCAGCAGCTCACACGATCCGGGACTAGTACGACAGTACTTC. Looking up the rest from reference TRBV11-1 and TRBJ2-7 gives the full variable domain: EAEVAQSPRYKITEKSQAVAFWCDPISGHATLYWYRQILGQGPELLVQFQDESVVDDSQLPKDRFSAERLKGVDSTLKIQPAELGDSAMYLCASSSHDPGLVRQYFGPGTRLTVT.

The chain employs TRBV7-2 and TRBJ2-7, with a tentative D call TRBD1 (6 bases). In germline, CDR1 is SGHTA, CDR2 FQGNSA. The CDR3 consists of 14 residues. V was pared by 5 bases and J by 0 bases, with 11 bases between. DNA of the CDR3: TGTGCCAGCAGCCGAGACAGGAGCTCCTACGAGCAGTACTTC. It is translated as CASSRDRSSYEQYF.

This chain links TRBV19 with TRBJ1-1; TRBD1 agrees at 7 bases. Trimming at V came to 1 base and at J to 5 bases, leaving 1 base not matched to a gene. The CDR3 loop spans 13 amino acids. Germline-derived CDR1 and CDR2 are LNHDA and SQIVND (reference sequence). The CDR3 here is CASSIGRGTEAFF. CDR3 coding DNA: TGTGCCAGTAGTATAGGCAGGGGGACTGAAGCTTTCTTT. Full variable domain (remainder filled in from reference TRBV19 and TRBJ1-1): DGGITQSPKYLFRKEGQNVTLSCEQNLNHDAMYWYRQDPGQGLRLIYYSQIVNDFQKGDIAEGYSVSREKKESFPLTVTSAQKNPTAFYLCASSIGRGTEAFFGQGTRLTVV.

This sequence joins TRBV19 and TRBJ1-4, with D possibly being TRBD1 (6 bases). This CDR3 is 14 amino acids long. Per germline, CDR1 LNHDA and CDR2 SQIVND (reference sequence). V was cut by 4 bases and J by 2 bases, with 8 bases left in between. The CDR3 here is CASSTRGTNEKLFF. In DNA form, the CDR3 reads TGTGCCAGTAGTACGAGGGGGACTAATGAAAAACTGTTTTTT.

This clone has only one observation. The chain combines TRBV30 with TRBJ2-7, with TRBD2 matching over 11 bases. V trimming: 2 bases; J trimming: 5 bases; junction bases outside the gene matches: 8. There are 15 residues in the CDR3. Germline V lookup: CDR1 GTSNPN, CDR2 SVGIG (reference sequence). Here the CDR3 DNA reads TGTGCCTGGAGTTCGTTAGCGGGGGGGCTGGACGAGCAGTACTTC. Protein: CAWSSLAGGLDEQYF.

The V call is TRBV5-1, the J call TRBJ2-1; 7 nucleotides match TRBD1. CDR1 is SGHRS, CDR2 YFSETQ, per germline. V dropped 3 bases and J dropped 6; count of bases not matched to a gene: 3. The CDR3 loop spans 13 amino acids. CDR3 protein: CASSSQGSNEQFF. CDR3 DNA: TGCGCCAGCAGCTCACAGGGGTCCAATGAGCAGTTCTTC.

The V call is TRBV9, the J call TRBJ1-2, with D maybe TRBD1 (6 bases). This CDR3 has 16 residues. Trimming shortened V by 2 bases and J by 2 bases, and 16 bases separated the two germline ends. Germline CDR1 reads SGDLS; CDR2 reads YYNGEE. The CDR3 spells CASSVTGTKPNYGYTF. The DNA for the CDR3 is TGTGCCAGCAGCGTCACCGGGACAAAGCCGAACTATGGCTACACCTTC. Filled out from reference TRBV9 and TRBJ1-2, the complete variable domain reads DSGVTQTPKHLITATGQRVTLRCSPRSGDLSVYWYQQSLDQGLQFLIQYYNGEERAKGNILERFSAQQFPDLHSELNLSSLELGDSALYFCASSVTGTKPNYGYTFGSGTRLTVV.

V usage is TRBV9 and J usage is TRBJ2-1; possibly TRBD2 for D (7 bases). CDR3 length: 14 residues. CDR1 is SGDLS and CDR2 is YYNGEE in the germline V gene. Trimming removed 2 bases from V and 8 bases from J, with 14 bases in between. CDR3 residues: CASSVGGAGDEQFF. The CDR3 DNA reads TGTGCCAGCAGCGTGGGGGGGGCCGGGGATGAGCAGTTCTTC.

The J gene is TRBJ1-1, the V gene TRBV5-1; the match to TRBD1 covers 8 bases. V was clipped by 3 bases and J by 4 bases; unmatched bases: 5. From germline, CDR1 is SGHRS and CDR2 YFSETQ. The CDR3 length is 14 residues. The CDR3 DNA sequence: TGCGCCAGCAGCTCTTTTACAGGGGGCACTGAAGCTTTCTTT. Its protein is CASSSFTGGTEAFF.